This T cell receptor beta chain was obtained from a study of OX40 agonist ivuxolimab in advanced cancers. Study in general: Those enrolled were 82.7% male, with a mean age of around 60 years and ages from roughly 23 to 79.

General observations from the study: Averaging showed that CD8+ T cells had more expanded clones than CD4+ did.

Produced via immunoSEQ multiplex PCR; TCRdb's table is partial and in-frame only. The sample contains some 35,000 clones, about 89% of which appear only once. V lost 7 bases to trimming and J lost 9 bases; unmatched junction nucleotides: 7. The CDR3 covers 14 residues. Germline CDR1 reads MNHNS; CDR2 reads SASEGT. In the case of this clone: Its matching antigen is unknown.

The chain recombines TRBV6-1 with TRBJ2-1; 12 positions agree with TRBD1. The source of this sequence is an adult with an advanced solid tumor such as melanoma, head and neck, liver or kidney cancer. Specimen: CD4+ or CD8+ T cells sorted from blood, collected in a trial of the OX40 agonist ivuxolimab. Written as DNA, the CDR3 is TGTGCCAGCACCCGGGACAGGGGGCAAGGTGAGCAGTTCTTC. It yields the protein CASTRDRGQGEQFF.